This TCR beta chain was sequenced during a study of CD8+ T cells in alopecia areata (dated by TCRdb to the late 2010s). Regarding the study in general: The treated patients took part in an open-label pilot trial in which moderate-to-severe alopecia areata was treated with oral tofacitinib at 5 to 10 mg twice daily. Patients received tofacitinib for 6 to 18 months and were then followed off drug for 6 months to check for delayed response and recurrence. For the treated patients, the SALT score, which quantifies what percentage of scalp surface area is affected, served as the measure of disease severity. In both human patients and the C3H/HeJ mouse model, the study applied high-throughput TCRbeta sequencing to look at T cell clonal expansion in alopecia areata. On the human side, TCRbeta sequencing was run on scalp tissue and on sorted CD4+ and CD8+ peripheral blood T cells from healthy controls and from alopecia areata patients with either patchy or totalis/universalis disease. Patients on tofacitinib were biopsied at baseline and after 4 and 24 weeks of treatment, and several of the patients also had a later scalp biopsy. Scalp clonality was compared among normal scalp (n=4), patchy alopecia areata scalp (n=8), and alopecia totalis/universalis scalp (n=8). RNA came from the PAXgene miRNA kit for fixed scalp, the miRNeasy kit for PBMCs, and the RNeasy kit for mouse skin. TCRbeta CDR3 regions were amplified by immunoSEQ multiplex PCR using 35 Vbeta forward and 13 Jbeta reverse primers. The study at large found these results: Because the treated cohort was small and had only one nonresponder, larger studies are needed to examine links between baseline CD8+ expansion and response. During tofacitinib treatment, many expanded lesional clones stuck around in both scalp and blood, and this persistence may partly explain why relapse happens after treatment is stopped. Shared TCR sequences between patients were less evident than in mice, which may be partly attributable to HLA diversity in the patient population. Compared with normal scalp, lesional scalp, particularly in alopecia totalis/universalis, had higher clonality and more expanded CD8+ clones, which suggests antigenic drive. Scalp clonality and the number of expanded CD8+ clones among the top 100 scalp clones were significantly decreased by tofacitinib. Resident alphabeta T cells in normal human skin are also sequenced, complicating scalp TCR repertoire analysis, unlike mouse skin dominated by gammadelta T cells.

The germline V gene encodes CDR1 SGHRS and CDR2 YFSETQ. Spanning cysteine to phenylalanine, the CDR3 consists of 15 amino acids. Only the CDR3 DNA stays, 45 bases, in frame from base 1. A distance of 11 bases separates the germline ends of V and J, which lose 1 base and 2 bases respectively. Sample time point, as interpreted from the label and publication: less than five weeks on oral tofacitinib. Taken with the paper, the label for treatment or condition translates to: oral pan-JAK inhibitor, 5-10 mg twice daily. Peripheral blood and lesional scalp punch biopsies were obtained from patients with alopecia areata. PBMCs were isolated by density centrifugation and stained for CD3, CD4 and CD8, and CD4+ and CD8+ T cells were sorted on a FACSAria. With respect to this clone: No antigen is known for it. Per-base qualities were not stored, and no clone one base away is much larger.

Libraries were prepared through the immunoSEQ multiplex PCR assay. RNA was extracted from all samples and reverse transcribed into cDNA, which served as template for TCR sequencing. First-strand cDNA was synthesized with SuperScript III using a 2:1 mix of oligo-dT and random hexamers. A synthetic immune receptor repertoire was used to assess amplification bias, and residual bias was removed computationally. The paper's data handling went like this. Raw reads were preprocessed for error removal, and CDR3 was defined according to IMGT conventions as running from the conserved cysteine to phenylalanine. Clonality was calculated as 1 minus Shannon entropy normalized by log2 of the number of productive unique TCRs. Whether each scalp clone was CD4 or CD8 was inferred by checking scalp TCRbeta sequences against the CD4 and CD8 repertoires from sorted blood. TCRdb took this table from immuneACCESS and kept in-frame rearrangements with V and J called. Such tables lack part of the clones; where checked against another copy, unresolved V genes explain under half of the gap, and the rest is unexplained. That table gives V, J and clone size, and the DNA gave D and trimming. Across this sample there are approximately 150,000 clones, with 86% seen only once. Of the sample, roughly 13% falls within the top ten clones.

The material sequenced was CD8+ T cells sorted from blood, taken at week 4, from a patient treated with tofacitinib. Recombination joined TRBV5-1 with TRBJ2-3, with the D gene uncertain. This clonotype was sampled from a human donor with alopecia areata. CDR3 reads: CASSLSARDTDTQYF. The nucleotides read TGCGCCAGCAGCTTGTCGGCCAGAGACACAGATACGCAGTATTTT.